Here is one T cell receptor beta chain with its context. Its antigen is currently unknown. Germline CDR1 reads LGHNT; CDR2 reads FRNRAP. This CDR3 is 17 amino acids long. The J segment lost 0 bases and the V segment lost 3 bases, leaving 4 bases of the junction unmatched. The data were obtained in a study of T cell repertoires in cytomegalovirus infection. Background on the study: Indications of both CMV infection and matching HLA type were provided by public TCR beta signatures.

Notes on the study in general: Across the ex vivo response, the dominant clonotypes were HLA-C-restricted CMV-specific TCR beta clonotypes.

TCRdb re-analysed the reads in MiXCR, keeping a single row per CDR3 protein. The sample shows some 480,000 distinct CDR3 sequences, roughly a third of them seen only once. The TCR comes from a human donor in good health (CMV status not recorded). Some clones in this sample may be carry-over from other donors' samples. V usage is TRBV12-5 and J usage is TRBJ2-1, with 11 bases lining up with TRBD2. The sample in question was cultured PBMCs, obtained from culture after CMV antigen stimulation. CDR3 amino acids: CASGFLTSGSSYNEQFF. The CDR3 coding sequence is TGTGCTAGTGGTTTTCTTACTAGCGGGAGCTCCTACAATGAGCAGTTCTTC.